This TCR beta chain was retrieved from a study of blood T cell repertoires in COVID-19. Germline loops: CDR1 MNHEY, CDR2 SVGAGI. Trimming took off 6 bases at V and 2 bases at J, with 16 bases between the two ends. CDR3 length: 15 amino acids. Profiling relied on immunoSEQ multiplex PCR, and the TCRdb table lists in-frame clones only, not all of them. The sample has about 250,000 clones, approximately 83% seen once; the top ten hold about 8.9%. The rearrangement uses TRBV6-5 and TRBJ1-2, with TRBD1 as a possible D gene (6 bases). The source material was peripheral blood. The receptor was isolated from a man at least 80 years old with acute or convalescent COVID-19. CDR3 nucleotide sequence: TGTGCCAGCAGCTACGGGACACAGCTAAACTATGGCTACACCTTC. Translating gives CASSYGTQLNYGYTF.